The 19 T cell receptor beta chains presented below share a single source sample, sequenced in a study of Ad26.COV2.S vaccination and SARS-CoV-2 variants. The data were produced by immunoSEQ multiplex PCR, yet TCRdb's version contains in-frame clones alone and is incomplete. Here the sample spans about 220,000 clones, 70% to 90% being singletons. Treatment denoted: roughly 20 received Ad26.COV2.S at low or high dose, single or two shots; about 5 received placebo; per-sample allocation not given. The investigators took samples on day 63 after the first vaccine or placebo injection. The sequenced sample was peripheral blood, obtained in a trial of Ad26.COV2.S vaccine versus placebo. These receptors were taken from a person between 18 and 65 years old who received the Ad26.COV2.S COVID-19 vaccine or a placebo.

This clone has just one count. This rearrangement joins TRBV27 to TRBJ2-3; D is tentatively TRBD1 or TRBD2 (5 bases each). The CDR3 is 15 residues long. Germline V gives CDR1 MNHEY, CDR2 SMNVEV (reference sequence). Trimming pared 7 bases from V and 6 bases from J, leaving 20 bases between. CDR3 in DNA: TGTGCCAGCACCCAGGGTGGAGGCCCGGCGGATACGCAGTATTTT. Translation: CASTQGGGPADTQYF.

This chain links TRBV10-3 with TRBJ2-1; D remains unclear. Germline V gene data show CDR1 as ENHRY and CDR2 as SYGVKD. Trimming removed 10 bases at V and 0 bases at J, with 13 bases between. This CDR3 is 14 amino acids long. CDR3 in amino acids: CATHDSSSYNEQFF. The CDR3 DNA is TGTGCCACCCACGACTCGAGCTCCTACAATGAGCAGTTCTTC.

This rearrangement joins TRBV10-3 to TRBJ1-5, with a weak D call TRBD1 (6 bases). Trimming took off 5 bases at V and 8 bases at J, with 16 bases between the two ends. Looked up from germline, CDR1 is ENHRY and CDR2 is SYGVKD. The CDR3 is 14 amino acids. DNA of the CDR3: TGTGCCATCAGTCGGGGGGCAGCCCCGGAGCCCCAGCATTTT. The encoded protein is CAISRGAAPEPQHF.

This clone rates as medium-sized. The chain joins TRBV4-2 to TRBJ2-7; perhaps TRBD1 as D (5 bases). V was clipped by 1 base and J by 4 bases, with 11 bases between them. CDR3 length equals 14 residues. In germline, CDR1 is LGHNA, CDR2 YNFKEQ. CDR3: CASSQAQTVYEQYF. CDR3 sequence (DNA): TGTGCCAGCAGCCAAGCCCAGACAGTGTACGAGCAGTACTTC.

The chain is built from TRBV6-5 and TRBJ1-2; TRBD1 agrees at 8 bases. This CDR3 contains 13 residues. The germline CDR1 and CDR2 sequences are MNHEY and SVGAGI. With V trimmed by 7 bases and J by 5 bases, 6 bases remained unmatched. The CDR3 protein is CASTRTGGYGYTF. In DNA form, the CDR3 reads TGTGCCAGCACCCGAACAGGGGGTTATGGCTACACCTTC.

The chain recombines TRBV9 with TRBJ2-2, with unresolved D. V dropped 5 bases and J dropped 6 bases, with 8 bases sitting between them. This CDR3 region has 12 residues. Germline CDR1 reads SGDLS; CDR2 reads YYNGEE. The CDR3 region has the DNA TGTGCCAGCAGACTAAACCCCGGGGAGCTGTTTTTT. It yields the protein CASRLNPGELFF.

This clone occurred a few times. V and J are TRBV6-1 and TRBJ2-1, with 11 nucleotides matching TRBD2. The CDR3 has 16 residues. The J segment lost 5 bases and the V segment lost 2 bases, leaving 5 bases of the junction unmatched. From germline, CDR1 is MNHNS and CDR2 SASEGT. CDR3 nucleotides: TGTGCCAGCAGTGAAATAGCGGGAGGGTTAAACAATGAGCAGTTCTTC. Translation: CASSEIAGGLNNEQFF.

The V call is TRBV6-5, the J call TRBJ2-1, with TRBD2 matching over 12 bases. The CDR3 sequence is 16 residues long. V shed 2 bases and J 10 bases; nucleotides not matched to a gene: 9. The germline CDR1 and CDR2 sequences are MNHEY and SVGAGI. The CDR3 reads CASSYISSGRASEQFF. DNA of the CDR3: TGTGCCAGCAGTTACATTTCTAGCGGGAGGGCTTCAGAGCAGTTCTTC.

The chain is built from TRBV18 and TRBJ2-3; D gene ambiguous. The CDR3 is made up of 13 amino acids. Germline V CDR1 and CDR2: KGHSH, LQKENI. Trimming stripped 4 bases from V and 6 bases from J, with 11 bases between. This chain's CDR3 is CASSRGDRDTQYF. The CDR3 DNA sequence: TGTGCCAGCTCACGGGGTGACCGTGATACGCAGTATTTT.

The chain couples TRBV28 to TRBJ2-3; D is unclear. Trimming removed 4 bases at V and 4 bases at J, with 3 bases between. Germline assignment: CDR1 MDHEN and CDR2 SYDVKM. The CDR3 loop spans 11 amino acids. The CDR3 loop reads CASSSSDTQYF. CDR3 nucleotide sequence: TGTGCCAGCAGTTCGTCAGATACGCAGTATTTT.

V and J are TRBV24-1 and TRBJ2-7, with a tentative D call TRBD2 (8 bases). The CDR3 contains 15 residues. In germline, CDR1 is KGHDR, CDR2 SFDVKD. Trimming took off 7 bases at V and 7 bases at J, with 22 bases between the two ends. The CDR3 DNA reads as TGTGCCACCAGCGAAGGGGGCGGGAGGATCCGGGAGCAGTACTTC. Translation: CATSEGGGRIREQYF.

This clone was detected once. The J gene is TRBJ2-1, the V gene TRBV10-3; TRBD2 aligns across 9 bases. Trimming cost V 3 bases and J 9 bases; bases outside gene matches: 6. This CDR3 is built from 14 residues. Per the germline V gene, CDR1 is ENHRY and CDR2 is SYGVKD. In DNA, the CDR3 is TGTGCCATCAGTGACGCGGGAGGGCCGGGTGAGCAGTTCTTC. It encodes CAISDAGGPGEQFF.

The chain couples TRBV10-1 to TRBJ1-1; D remains unclear. The CDR3 length is 13 residues. With 3 bases removed from V and 1 base from J, the gap between germline ends came to 6 bases. CDR1 and CDR2 (germline): WNHNN, SYGVQD (reference sequence). This CDR3 reads CASSESANTEAFF. The CDR3 DNA sequence: TGCGCCAGCAGTGAATCGGCGAACACTGAAGCTTTCTTT.

The chain uses TRBV14 and TRBJ2-3; D gene unclear. Germline V gene lookup returns CDR1 SGHDN and CDR2 FVKESK. The CDR3 consists of 14 residues. Trimming stripped 1 base from V and 6 bases from J, with 11 bases between. The CDR3 DNA follows: TGTGCCAGCAGCCAAGGGCAGGTGGGGGATACGCAGTATTTT. It translates to CASSQGQVGDTQYF.

The sample holds a few counts of this clone. The CDR3 is CASSTGGLTEAFF. CDR3 nucleotide sequence: TGTGCCAGCAGTACAGGGGGTCTCACTGAAGCTTTCTTT. The chain couples TRBV12-3 or TRBV12-4 to TRBJ1-1; 8 nucleotides agree with TRBD1. The trim removed 5 bases at V and 4 bases at J, leaving 3 bases unmatched. CDR3 size: 13 residues.

J is TRBJ2-1 and V is TRBV29-1, with 7 bases that match TRBD2. Germline loops: CDR1 SQVTM, CDR2 ANQGSEA. V was pared by 4 bases and J by 0 bases, with 9 bases of the junction left unmatched. This CDR3 is built from 16 residues. The CDR3 DNA reads as TGCAGCGTTGGTCAGATTTCTAGCGGCTCCTACAATGAGCAGTTCTTC. Translating gives CSVGQISSGSYNEQFF.

J is TRBJ2-7 and V is TRBV6-5; D is perhaps TRBD2 (5 bases). V lost 1 base to trimming and J lost 7 bases, with 11 bases between them. CDR1 MNHEY and CDR2 SVGAGI come from the germline V gene. CDR3 length equals 13 residues. The CDR3 sequence: CASSYFSRREQYF. In nucleotides, the CDR3 is TGTGCCAGCAGTTACTTCTCTCGGAGGGAGCAGTACTTC.

CDR3 bases: TGTGCCTGGAGTGTAAAGGGAGAGCAAGAGACCCAGTACTTC. This gives the protein CAWSVKGEQETQYF. The genes are TRBV30 and TRBJ2-5, with D possibly matching TRBD2 (5 bases). The germline V and J ends were trimmed by 0 bases and 2 bases, with 10 bases remaining between them. The CDR3 is 14 amino acids. Germline CDR1 GTSNPN, CDR2 SVGIG (reference sequence).

The chain couples TRBV18 to TRBJ2-3; D remains unclear. The V end lost 3 bases, the J end lost 5 bases, and 12 bases lay between the germline ends. The CDR3 is 14 amino acids. Germline-derived CDR1 and CDR2 are KGHSH and LQKENI. The CDR3 DNA reads as TGTGCCAGCTCACCGACCCTCGCGCGAGATACGCAGTATTTT. Residues: CASSPTLARDTQYF. The variable domain in full, completed from reference TRBV18 and TRBJ2-3, reads NAGVMQNPRHLVRRRGQEARLRCSPMKGHSHVYWYRQLPEEGLKFMVYLQKENIIDESGMPKERFSAEFPKEGPSILRIQQVVRGDSAAYFCASSPTLARDTQYFGPGTRLTVL.